This T cell receptor (beta chain) stems from a study of blood T cell repertoires in COVID-19. Trimming shortened V by 2 bases and J by 2 bases, and 14 bases separated the two germline ends. This CDR3 has 16 amino acids. CDR1 and CDR2 (germline): MNHEY, SVGEGT. This clone turned up a few times. Sequencing was performed with immunoSEQ multiplex PCR; in TCRdb, only in-frame clones are kept and a portion is missing. Here the sample spans fewer than 200,000 clones, about 80% being singletons. This sequence was found in a woman in her 70s in a cohort exposed to, infected with or recovered from COVID-19 (not recorded which). The sequencing sample was made of PBMCs or T cells enriched from blood (not recorded which). The V gene is TRBV6-2 or TRBV6-3, the J gene TRBJ2-3; possible D gene TRBD1, 6 bases. CDR3 nucleotides: TGTGCCAGCAGTTACCCTCAGGGGAGCCCCACAGATACGCAGTATTTT. Protein: CASSYPQGSPTDTQYF.